The clone carrying this TCR beta chain was counted at least ten times. Its antigen is as yet unknown. V lost 1 base to trimming and J lost 5 bases, with 7 bases between them. The germline CDR1 and CDR2 sequences are SGHTA and FQGNSA. The CDR3 loop spans 13 amino acids. This entry belongs to a study of identical twins. TCRdb analysed the 5' RACE reads with MiXCR anew, one entry per CDR3 protein. Among about 700,000 distinct CDR3 sequences listed, approximately 6% were seen once. General observations from the study: Out-of-frame sharing of TCR alpha in monozygotic twins was underestimated by models.

This clonotype was obtained from a man between 18 and 35 years old in good health. The sequencing input was naive T cells sorted from blood. V and J are TRBV7-2 and TRBJ2-3; no reliable D call. CDR3 DNA sequence: TGTGCCAGCAGCTTAGATGCAAGAGATACGCAGTATTTT. It codes for CASSLDARDTQYF.